Below are 28 T cell receptor beta chains sequenced from a single sample in a study of graft-versus-host responses after intestinal transplantation. The protocol was immunoSEQ multiplex PCR, while the TCRdb copy is restricted to in-frame clones and leaves out a portion. Among 35,000 to 55,000 clones, just under 95% were seen once, and the ten largest hold around 6.1%. The sequencing here drew on PBMCs, taken around 800 days after a first intestinal transplant, on the day of a second. The receptors come from a human patient who received an intestinal transplant, so some T cells may come from the graft donor.

The chain links TRBV7-3 to TRBJ2-2, with TRBD2 as a possible D gene (6 bases). CDR3 length equals 16 residues. Germline CDR1 and CDR2: SGHTA and FQGTGA. V lost 5 bases and J 5 bases, leaving 18 bases between the germline ends. The CDR3 DNA reads TGTGCCAGCAGCCTTTCCGGGACGGGGAGGACCGGGGAGCTGTTTTTT. It encodes CASSLSGTGRTGELFF.

V and J are TRBV27 and TRBJ1-4; the match to TRBD1 covers 10 bases. V gave up 0 bases and J gave up 8 bases; unmatched junction bases: 6. Germline V gene lookup returns CDR1 MNHEY and CDR2 SMNVEV (reference sequence). The CDR3 spans 16 residues. The CDR3 coding sequence is TGTGCCAGCAGTTTATCTCCCTCGGGACAGGGGGAAAAACTGTTTTTT. It is translated as CASSLSPSGQGEKLFF.

This clone was seen more than once but under ten times. The CDR3 here is CASSGDLDTGELFF. The CDR3 nucleotides read TGTGCCAGCAGTGGAGACTTAGACACCGGGGAGCTGTTTTTT. The chain has TRBV6-4 and TRBJ2-2; D is uncertain. The CDR3 totals 14 residues. Trimming stripped 4 bases from V and 3 bases from J, with 9 bases between. Germline V gene sequence: CDR1 MRHNA, CDR2 SNTAGT.

The chain couples TRBV6-1 to TRBJ2-7; D may be TRBD1 or TRBD2 (5 bases each). From germline, CDR1 is MNHNS and CDR2 SASEGT. The CDR3 consists of 13 residues. Trimming took off 6 bases at V and 7 bases at J, with 16 bases between the two ends. CDR3 in amino acids: CASRRAPWGEQYF. As DNA, the CDR3 is TGTGCCAGCAGGAGGGCCCCTTGGGGGGAGCAGTACTTC.

In its sample, this clone was seen once. V is TRBV4-1 and J is TRBJ2-1, with TRBD2 matching 8 bases. Per germline, CDR1 MGHRA and CDR2 YSYEKL. CDR3 length: 13 residues. V lost 1 base to trimming and J lost 10 bases; unmatched junction nucleotides: 3. This CDR3 reads CASSQGRLAEQFF. Written as DNA, the CDR3 is TGCGCCAGCAGCCAAGGCCGACTAGCGGAGCAGTTCTTC.

The V and J genes are TRBV19 and TRBJ2-2, with TRBD1 identical over 11 bases. Germline V gives CDR1 LNHDA, CDR2 SQIVND (reference sequence). V shed 5 bases and J 6 bases; nucleotides not matched to a gene: 2. The CDR3 is 14 amino acids. The CDR3 region has the DNA TGTGCCAGTAGTTGGGACAGGGGGTCCGGGGAGCTGTTTTTT. Translating gives CASSWDRGSGELFF.

This chain uses TRBV5-3 with TRBJ2-7; 9 nucleotides agree with TRBD2. TRBV5-3 is given ORF status, its function remaining uncertain. The CDR3 has 19 residues. V trimming: 0 bases; J trimming: 0 bases; junction bases outside the gene matches: 13. CDR3 in amino acids: CARSLGICAGGPSSYEQYF. CDR3 in DNA: TGTGCCAGAAGCTTGGGTATTTGTGCGGGAGGGCCCAGCTCCTACGAGCAGTACTTC.

This rearrangement joins TRBV30 to TRBJ1-1; no clear D. Trimming pared 0 bases from V and 7 bases from J, leaving 6 bases between. CDR3 length: 11 amino acids. The germline gives CDR1 GTSNPN, CDR2 SVGIG (reference sequence). DNA of the CDR3: TGTGCCTGGAGTGTATGGGGTGAAGCTTTCTTT. Its protein is CAWSVWGEAFF.

The chain employs TRBV5-1 and TRBJ2-2; D gene unclear. Germline V lookup: CDR1 SGHRS, CDR2 YFSETQ. The CDR3 length is 16 residues. Trimming removed 5 bases from V and 2 bases from J, with 16 bases in between. The chain's CDR3 is CASSRGEYGNTGELFF. CDR3 DNA: TGCGCCAGCAGTCGTGGCGAGTACGGAAACACCGGGGAGCTGTTTTTT.

The chain employs TRBV23-1 and TRBJ1-5; D is possibly TRBD1 (6 bases). TRBV23-1 is placed among ORFs of uncertain function. V was shortened by 2 bases and J by 0 bases, with 14 bases between the two germline ends. There are 17 residues in the CDR3. CDR3 DNA: TGCGCCAGCAGTCAACCTGACAGGAGGTATAGCAATCAGCCCCAGCATTTT. Translating gives CASSQPDRRYSNQPQHF.

The CDR3 bases are TGTGCCGATCAACCAGGAGGAACCCAGTACTTC. It yields the protein CADQPGGTQYF. This chain uses TRBV27 with TRBJ2-5, with D possibly TRBD2 on 5 matching bases. Germline CDR1 reads MNHEY; CDR2 reads SMNVEV (reference sequence). The germline V and J ends were trimmed by 11 bases and 8 bases, with 15 bases remaining between them. The CDR3 is 11 amino acids.

The V gene is TRBV27, the J gene TRBJ2-7; TRBD1 matches at 8 bases. Losses at the gene ends were 6 bases for V and 7 bases for J; bases not matched to a gene: 14. CDR1 MNHEY and CDR2 SMNVEV come from the germline V gene (reference sequence). The CDR3 is 15 residues long. The CDR3 DNA reads as TGTGCCAGCAGGGACCTTCAGGGGGCCGCCAAAGAGCAGTACTTC. Translating it yields CASRDLQGAAKEQYF.

This chain joins TRBV7-3 and TRBJ2-1, with TRBD2 matching over 15 bases. Trimming cost V 5 bases and J 4 bases; bases outside gene matches: 6. The CDR3 is 17 residues long. Germline CDR1 is SGHTA and CDR2 is FQGTGA. CDR3 sequence: CASSRTSGRAGYNEQFF. DNA of the CDR3: TGTGCCAGCAGCCGGACTAGCGGGAGGGCCGGTTACAATGAGCAGTTCTTC.

The chain has TRBV29-1 and TRBJ2-3; 10 bases line up with TRBD1. CDR3 length equals 13 residues. The ends lost 6 bases at V and 2 bases at J; junction bases unmatched: 2. Germline V CDR1 and CDR2: SQVTM, ANQGSEA. CDR3 loop: CSVGQGSTDTQYF. DNA of the CDR3: TGCAGCGTGGGACAGGGGTCCACAGATACGCAGTATTTT.

The genes are TRBV4-1 and TRBJ2-2; a possible D gene is TRBD1 (6 bases). V gave up 3 bases and J gave up 7 bases, with 18 bases separating them. Per the germline V gene, CDR1 is MGHRA and CDR2 is YSYEKL. CDR3 length: 16 amino acids. DNA of the CDR3: TGCGCCAGCAGCCACGGGCAGGGGAAGGCGGGCGGGGAGCTGTTTTTT. Its translation: CASSHGQGKAGGELFF.

The V call is TRBV6-5, the J call TRBJ2-1; TRBD2 aligns across 12 bases. Germline trimming cut 6 bases from V and 7 bases from J; bases unmatched to any gene: 4. CDR1 MNHEY and CDR2 SVGAGI come from the germline V gene. The CDR3 loop spans 14 amino acids. The CDR3 spells CASSNGLAGNEQFF. CDR3 coding DNA: TGTGCCAGCAGCAACGGACTAGCGGGAAATGAGCAGTTCTTC.

This clone was seen a single time. The J gene is TRBJ2-1, the V gene TRBV9, with 12 bases aligning to TRBD2. The CDR3 has 16 residues. The ends lost 4 bases at V and 7 bases at J; junction bases unmatched: 9. Germline loops: CDR1 SGDLS, CDR2 YYNGEE. The CDR3 here is CASSWTLAGGGNEQFF. CDR3 bases: TGTGCCAGCAGCTGGACCCTAGCGGGAGGGGGGAATGAGCAGTTCTTC.

The J gene is TRBJ2-1, the V gene TRBV10-2; 14 positions agree with TRBD2. After removal of 7 bases from V and 7 bases from J, the junction contained 6 bases not matched to a gene. The CDR3 totals 15 residues. Germline assignment: CDR1 WSHSY and CDR2 SAAADI. CDR3 in amino acids: CASTTGLAGVNEQFF. Written as DNA, the CDR3 is TGCGCCAGCACCACGGGACTAGCGGGAGTTAATGAGCAGTTCTTC.

The gene calls are TRBV5-1 and TRBJ2-1; 8 bases line up with TRBD1. CDR1 and CDR2 from the germline V gene are SGHRS and YFSETQ. V was pared by 4 bases and J by 6 bases, with 6 bases of the junction left unmatched. This CDR3 has 14 residues. CDR3 loop: CASSPGQGSNEQFF. DNA of the CDR3: TGCGCCAGCAGCCCCGGACAGGGAAGCAATGAGCAGTTCTTC.

This chain joins TRBV5-1 and TRBJ2-7, with a possible D match to TRBD2 (6 bases). V dropped 7 bases and J dropped 2 bases, with 16 bases sitting between them. Germline V gene sequence: CDR1 SGHRS, CDR2 YFSETQ. The CDR3 has 14 residues. CDR3 region: CASPPASEPYEQYF. CDR3 DNA: TGCGCCAGCCCGCCGGCTAGCGAACCCTACGAGCAGTACTTC.

The chain links TRBV28 to TRBJ1-4; no firm D call. Per germline, CDR1 MDHEN and CDR2 SYDVKM. Trimming took off 4 bases at V and 8 bases at J, with 14 bases between the two ends. This CDR3 has 14 amino acids. The CDR3 is CASSWPGEGEKLFF. The CDR3 DNA reads as TGTGCCAGCAGTTGGCCGGGAGAAGGGGAAAAACTGTTTTTT.

The chain is built from TRBV2 and TRBJ1-4; D may be TRBD1 (6 bases). The CDR3 has 14 amino acids. V was trimmed by 4 bases and J by 8 bases, leaving 14 bases between them. The germline gives CDR1 SNHLY, CDR2 FYNNEI. The CDR3: CASSVRGGREKLFF. The CDR3 DNA is TGTGCCAGCAGTGTTCGAGGGGGACGGGAAAAACTGTTTTTT.

The chain recombines TRBV10-2 with TRBJ2-5, with 12 bases identical to TRBD2. The assigned J gene may be wrong: the sequence end matches TRBJ2-7 better. The CDR3 consists of 14 residues. Per germline, CDR1 WSHSY and CDR2 SAAADI. The CDR3 DNA is TGCGCCAGAATGACTAGCGGGAGACCCTACGAGCAGTACTTC. Translating it yields CARMTSGRPYEQYF.

The chain is built from TRBV5-4 and TRBJ1-1, with TRBD1 matching over 8 bases. This CDR3 has 14 amino acids. Trimming took 5 bases from V and 0 from J; bases not matched to a gene: 3. The germline gives CDR1 SGHNT, CDR2 YYREEE (reference sequence). The CDR3 spells CASSRDRMNTEAFF. In DNA form, the CDR3 reads TGTGCCAGCAGTCGGGACAGGATGAACACTGAAGCTTTCTTT.

This clone was seen only once. The chain couples TRBV6-4 to TRBJ2-2; a weak D match, TRBD2 (6 bases). Per germline, CDR1 MRHNA and CDR2 SNTAGT. This CDR3 region has 15 residues. V was shortened by 3 bases and J by 4 bases, with 12 bases between the two germline ends. The CDR3 region has the DNA TGTGCCAGCAGTGAAGGGCGGGGACCCACCGGGGAGCTGTTTTTT. It yields the protein CASSEGRGPTGELFF.

The chain uses TRBV27 and TRBJ1-6; no clear D. Trimming shortened V by 3 bases and J by 10 bases, and 10 bases separated the two germline ends. The CDR3 covers 13 residues. CDR1 is MNHEY and CDR2 is SMNVEV in the germline V gene (reference sequence). CDR3 in DNA: TGTGCCAGCAGTTTTCTAGGAGAATCACCCCTCCACTTT. Translating it yields CASSFLGESPLHF.

The J gene is TRBJ1-2, the V gene TRBV28; 9 bases align to TRBD1. V gave up 6 bases and J gave up 5 bases; unmatched junction bases: 7. CDR1 and CDR2 from the germline V gene are MDHEN and SYDVKM. The length of the CDR3 is 14 residues. The CDR3 bases are TGTGCCAGCAGCACGGACAGGGGATCATATGGCTACACCTTC. It encodes CASSTDRGSYGYTF.

The genes are TRBV28 and TRBJ2-1; D remains unclear. This CDR3 region has 13 residues. The V gene lost 7 bases and the J gene lost 10 bases, with 17 bases spanning the gap. Germline V CDR1 and CDR2: MDHEN, SYDVKM. The CDR3 DNA reads TGTGCCAGCACCCAAGACGCGCCACGGGAGCAGTTCTTC. Translating gives CASTQDAPREQFF. The variable domain in full, completed from reference TRBV28 and TRBJ2-1, reads DVKVTQSSRYLVKRTGEKVFLECVQDMDHENMFWYRQDPGLGLRLIYFSYDVKMKEKGDIPEGYSVSREKKERFSLILESASTNQTSMYLCASTQDAPREQFFGPGTRLTVL.